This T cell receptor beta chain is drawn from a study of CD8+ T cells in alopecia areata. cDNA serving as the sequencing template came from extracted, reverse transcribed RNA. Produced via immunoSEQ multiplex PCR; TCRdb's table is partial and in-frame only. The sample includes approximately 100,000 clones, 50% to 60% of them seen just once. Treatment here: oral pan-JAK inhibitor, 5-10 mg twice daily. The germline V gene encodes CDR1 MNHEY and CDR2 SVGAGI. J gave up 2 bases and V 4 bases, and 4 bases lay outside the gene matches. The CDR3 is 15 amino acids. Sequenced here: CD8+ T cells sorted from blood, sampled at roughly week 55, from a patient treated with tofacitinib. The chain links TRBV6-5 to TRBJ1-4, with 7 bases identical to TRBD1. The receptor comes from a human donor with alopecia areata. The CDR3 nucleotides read TGTGCCAGCAGTTCCGACAGGGAGACTAATGAAAAACTGTTTTTT. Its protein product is CASSSDRETNEKLFF.